Listed below are T cell receptor beta chains from one sample, sequenced in a study of cytomegalovirus exposure and HLA in healthy donors. The assay was immunoSEQ multiplex PCR, and TCRdb's table has in-frame clones only and misses some. The sample shows roughly 97,000 clones, almost 80% of them seen only once. Sequencing used PBMCs. The source is a man in his fifties or sixties in good health and CMV-seropositive. Each CDR3 is given with its conserved first and last residue. The order of the fields is D gene, V gene, clone size, J gene, CDR3 protein, CDR3 DNA. D genes are given only for firm matches. A row's size may be missing; if present it is once, few, many or a size class.

d_gene: NA; v_gene: TRBV11-3; abundance: NA; j_gene: TRBJ2-3; CDR3aa: CASSYQGGGYTDTQYF; CDR3nt: TGTGCCAGCAGCTACCAAGGGGGGGGCTACACAGATACGCAGTATTTT
d_gene: TRBD2; v_gene: TRBV2; abundance: NA; j_gene: TRBJ2-3; CDR3aa: CASSKRGGSTDTQYF; CDR3nt: TGTGCCAGCTCCAAGCGGGGTGGTAGCACAGATACGCAGTATTTT
d_gene: NA; v_gene: TRBV29-1; abundance: NA; j_gene: TRBJ2-7; CDR3aa: CSVEAATKSHEQYF; CDR3nt: TGCAGCGTTGAAGCCGCGACAAAATCTCACGAGCAGTACTTC
d_gene: NA; v_gene: TRBV18; abundance: few; j_gene: TRBJ1-1; CDR3aa: CASSPVMNTEAFF; CDR3nt: TGTGCCAGCTCACCAGTAATGAACACTGAAGCTTTCTTT
d_gene: NA; v_gene: TRBV6-1; abundance: NA; j_gene: TRBJ1-1; CDR3aa: CASSERAVNGQRTEAFF; CDR3nt: TGTGCCAGCAGTGAAAGAGCGGTAAATGGGCAGAGGACTGAAGCTTTCTTT
d_gene: TRBD1; v_gene: TRBV7-9; abundance: NA; j_gene: TRBJ1-2; CDR3aa: CASSSMGQGGGYTF; CDR3nt: TGTGCCAGCAGCTCTATGGGACAGGGGGGTGGCTACACCTTC
d_gene: TRBD1; v_gene: TRBV7-2; abundance: NA; j_gene: TRBJ1-5; CDR3aa: CASSLGRTGQQPQHF; CDR3nt: TGTGCCAGCAGCTTAGGGAGGACAGGCCAGCAGCCCCAGCATTTT
d_gene: NA; v_gene: TRBV14; abundance: once; j_gene: TRBJ1-2; CDR3aa: CASSQGGPYGYTF; CDR3nt: TGTGCCAGCAGCCAAGGAGGGCCCTATGGCTACACCTTC
d_gene: NA; v_gene: TRBV19; abundance: NA; j_gene: TRBJ1-1; CDR3aa: CASNNGGLNTEAFF; CDR3nt: TGTGCCAGTAACAACGGCGGCTTGAACACTGAAGCTTTCTTT
d_gene: TRBD1; v_gene: TRBV4-1; abundance: few; j_gene: TRBJ1-5; CDR3aa: CASSQIIQGWNNQPQHF; CDR3nt: TGCGCCAGCAGCCAAATTATACAGGGGTGGAACAATCAGCCCCAGCATTTT
d_gene: TRBD1; v_gene: TRBV27; abundance: NA; j_gene: TRBJ1-1; CDR3aa: CASSSPERGRGTEAFF; CDR3nt: TGTGCCAGCAGTTCCCCTGAAAGGGGGCGAGGGACTGAAGCTTTCTTT
d_gene: TRBD1; v_gene: TRBV5-4; abundance: NA; j_gene: TRBJ1-1; CDR3aa: CASSLGQGVLNTEAFF; CDR3nt: TGTGCCAGCAGCTTGGGCCAGGGGGTCCTGAACACTGAAGCTTTCTTT
d_gene: NA; v_gene: TRBV30; abundance: NA; j_gene: TRBJ1-1; CDR3aa: CAWSVGTEAFF; CDR3nt: TGTGCCTGGAGTGTCGGCACTGAAGCTTTCTTT
d_gene: NA; v_gene: TRBV29-1; abundance: NA; j_gene: TRBJ2-2; CDR3aa: CSVGSQASNTGELFF; CDR3nt: TGCAGCGTTGGTTCACAGGCGTCGAACACCGGGGAGCTGTTTTTT
d_gene: TRBD1; v_gene: TRBV6-6; abundance: NA; j_gene: TRBJ1-5; CDR3aa: CASSLPGTGDQPQHF; CDR3nt: TGTGCCAGCAGTTTACCCGGGACAGGTGATCAGCCCCAGCATTTT
d_gene: NA; v_gene: TRBV10-2; abundance: NA; j_gene: TRBJ1-1; CDR3aa: CASSGGNTEAFF; CDR3nt: TGCGCCAGCAGCGGGGGGAACACTGAAGCTTTCTTT
d_gene: TRBD1; v_gene: TRBV10-2; abundance: NA; j_gene: TRBJ2-5; CDR3aa: CASSELTGAETQYF; CDR3nt: TGCGCCAGCAGTGAGTTAACAGGGGCCGAGACCCAGTACTTC
d_gene: NA; v_gene: TRBV27; abundance: NA; j_gene: TRBJ1-1; CDR3aa: CASSLWLSGNTEAFF; CDR3nt: TGTGCCAGCAGTTTGTGGTTGAGTGGGAACACTGAAGCTTTCTTT
d_gene: TRBD1; v_gene: TRBV12-5; abundance: NA; j_gene: TRBJ1-2; CDR3aa: CASGNPGGGYTF; CDR3nt: TGTGCTAGTGGCAATCCAGGGGGCGGCTACACCTTC
d_gene: NA; v_gene: TRBV19; abundance: NA; j_gene: TRBJ1-1; CDR3aa: CASSMGRGTEAFF; CDR3nt: TGTGCCAGTAGTATGGGGAGAGGCACTGAAGCTTTCTTT
d_gene: NA; v_gene: TRBV30; abundance: NA; j_gene: TRBJ2-2; CDR3aa: CAWRTDISYTGELFF; CDR3nt: TGTGCCTGGAGAACCGACATAAGCTACACCGGGGAGCTGTTTTTT
d_gene: TRBD1; v_gene: TRBV6-5; abundance: NA; j_gene: TRBJ1-1; CDR3aa: CASSRTGVMNTEAFF; CDR3nt: TGTGCCAGCAGTCGAACAGGGGTCATGAACACTGAAGCTTTCTTT